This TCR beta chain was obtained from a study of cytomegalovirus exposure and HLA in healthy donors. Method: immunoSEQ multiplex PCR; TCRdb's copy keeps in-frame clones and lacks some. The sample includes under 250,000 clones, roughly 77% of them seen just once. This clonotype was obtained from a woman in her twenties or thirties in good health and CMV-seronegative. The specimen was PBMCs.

The CDR3 coding sequence is TGTGCCTGGGGGCCGTGGGCACGGGAGCTGTTTTTT. Its translation: CAWGPWARELFF. The rearrangement uses TRBV30 and TRBJ2-2; D gene ambiguous. V was pared by 5 bases and J by 9 bases, with 13 bases between. CDR1 is GTSNPN, CDR2 SVGIG, per germline (reference sequence). The CDR3 covers 12 residues.